This T cell receptor (beta chain) is from a study of blood T cell repertoires in COVID-19. Study-level information: Whether acute or convalescent, the COVID-19 samples came from the United States, Italy and Spain. PBMCs, B-cell-depleted T cells, or T cells were the source of the cDNA or gDNA that made up the material.

Trimming pared 1 base from V and 8 bases from J, leaving 17 bases between. In germline, CDR1 is LGHNA, CDR2 YSLEER. CDR3 length: 16 residues. Per the original data handling: The assay estimated nucleated cells by amplifying reference gene primers. The method was immunoSEQ multiplex PCR; TCRdb's version includes in-frame clones alone and lacks a portion of them. Clonal size and the V and J genes are those of that table, whereas D and trimming came from the DNA. Among about 120,000 clones listed, approximately 87% were seen once. In this sample, this clone turned up a few times. The chain has TRBV4-3 and TRBJ1-4, with D possibly TRBD1 on 5 matching bases. Sequenced input: peripheral blood. The source is a man in his 60s with acute or convalescent COVID-19. As DNA, the CDR3 is TGCGCCAGCAGCCAAGGAAGGGCGGGGGGAAGGGAAAAACTGTTTTTT. This codes for CASSQGRAGGREKLFF.